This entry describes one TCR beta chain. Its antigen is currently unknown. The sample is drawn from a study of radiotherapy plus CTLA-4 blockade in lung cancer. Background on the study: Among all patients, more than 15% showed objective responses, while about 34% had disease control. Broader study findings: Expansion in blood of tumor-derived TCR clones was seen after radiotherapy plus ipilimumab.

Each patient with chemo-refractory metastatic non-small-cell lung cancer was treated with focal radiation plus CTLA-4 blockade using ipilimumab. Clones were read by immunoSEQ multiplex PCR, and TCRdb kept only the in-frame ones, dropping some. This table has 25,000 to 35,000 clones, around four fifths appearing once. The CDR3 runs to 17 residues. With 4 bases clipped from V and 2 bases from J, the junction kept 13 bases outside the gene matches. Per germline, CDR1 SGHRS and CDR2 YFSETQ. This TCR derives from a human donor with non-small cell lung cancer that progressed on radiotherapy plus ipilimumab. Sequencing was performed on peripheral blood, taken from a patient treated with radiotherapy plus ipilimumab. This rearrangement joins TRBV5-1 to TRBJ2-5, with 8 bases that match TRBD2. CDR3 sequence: CASSPGQIAGGQETQYF. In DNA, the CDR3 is TGCGCCAGCAGCCCGGGGCAGATCGCGGGGGGACAAGAGACCCAGTACTTC.